This T cell receptor (beta chain) appears in the sequencing data of a study of T cell responses to AZD1222 COVID-19 vaccine. At the level of the study: Investigators merged groups given second doses at roughly 4 or roughly 12 weeks. Study results and limitations: In the spike-specific TCR repertoire, nearly half reportedly target unmutated variant regions. Donors were largely white British and mainly female; clonal diversity was possibly underestimated.

Profiled with immunoSEQ multiplex PCR; TCRdb holds only in-frame clones, not every one. Here the sample spans approximately 110,000 clones, roughly 90% being singletons. V shed 5 bases and J shed 6 bases, with 13 bases lying between them. The CDR3 extends over 13 amino acids. Germline loops: CDR1 MNHEY, CDR2 SMNVEV (reference sequence). Comment on this clone: Antigen specificity is unknown.

The genes are TRBV27 and TRBJ1-2; D unresolved. The receptor's source is an adult in good health. The sequences come from peripheral blood, collected on day 0 of AZD1222 vaccination. This CDR3 reads CASSPGPIDGYTF. The CDR3 nucleotides are TGTGCCAGCAGTCCCGGACCTATCGATGGCTACACCTTC.